This is a list of T cell receptor beta chains from one sample in a study of blood T cell repertoires in COVID-19. The table came from immunoSEQ multiplex PCR; TCRdb's copy has only in-frame clones and leaves some out. Among 93,000 or so clones listed, approximately 80% were seen once. The sample comprised peripheral blood. These receptors were taken from a human donor in a cohort sampled during active COVID-19. The CDR3 runs from the conserved cysteine through the conserved F or W. A D gene is named only where the DNA matches it firmly. The size entry is marked missing in some rows and otherwise reads once, few, many or a size class.

clone size: .
D gene: TRBD1
J gene: TRBJ1-4
V gene: TRBV9
CDR3 DNA: TGTGCCAGCAGCGAGGGACAGGAGAGAGGAGTTGAAAAACTGTTTTTT
CDR3 protein: CASSEGQERGVEKLFF

clone size: few
D gene: .
J gene: TRBJ2-1
V gene: TRBV19
CDR3 DNA: TGTGCCAGTAGTTATCGCAATGAGCAGTTCTTC
CDR3 protein: CASSYRNEQFF

clone size: .
D gene: TRBD1
J gene: TRBJ1-3
V gene: TRBV9
CDR3 DNA: TGTGCCAGCAGCGTAGCTGGGACAGCATATCCTGGAAACACCATATATTTT
CDR3 protein: CASSVAGTAYPGNTIYF

clone size: .
D gene: TRBD2
J gene: TRBJ2-3
V gene: TRBV5-1
CDR3 DNA: TGCGCCAGCAGCCCTCAACCGGGACTAGCAAGGGATACGCAGTATTTT
CDR3 protein: CASSPQPGLARDTQYF

clone size: .
D gene: .
J gene: TRBJ1-1
V gene: TRBV5-4
CDR3 DNA: TGTGCCAGCAGCTTGGGGACGGGGGATCGGGTCCGAACTTTCTTT
CDR3 protein: CASSLGTGDRVRTFF

clone size: .
D gene: .
J gene: TRBJ2-3
V gene: TRBV6-5
CDR3 DNA: TGTGCCAGCAGTTATCAGCGGGCAACAGATACGCAGTATTTT
CDR3 protein: CASSYQRATDTQYF

clone size: .
D gene: .
J gene: TRBJ2-7
V gene: TRBV7-9
CDR3 DNA: TGTGCCAGCAGCCCCGGCGCCCCAGGGGCCGAGCAGTACTTC
CDR3 protein: CASSPGAPGAEQYF

clone size: .
D gene: .
J gene: TRBJ1-2
V gene: TRBV6-4
CDR3 DNA: TGTGCCAGCAGTGAGACAGGACCCTTGTACACCTTC
CDR3 protein: CASSETGPLYTF

clone size: .
D gene: .
J gene: TRBJ1-3
V gene: TRBV19
CDR3 DNA: TGTGCCGGGGGGGGGAATCGGCACACCATATATTTT
CDR3 protein: CAGGGNRHTIYF

clone size: .
D gene: TRBD1
J gene: TRBJ1-3
V gene: TRBV19
CDR3 DNA: TGTGCCAGTAGTCCGACAGGGGGCACTCGAAACACCATATATTTT
CDR3 protein: CASSPTGGTRNTIYF

clone size: .
D gene: .
J gene: TRBJ1-2
V gene: TRBV5-1
CDR3 DNA: TGCGCCAGCAGCCCAGTGGAGGTGGCTGGCTACACCTTC
CDR3 protein: CASSPVEVAGYTF

clone size: .
D gene: TRBD2
J gene: TRBJ2-7
V gene: TRBV30
CDR3 DNA: TGTGCCTGGAATCAGCGGGGGGGCTCCTACGAGCAGTACTTC
CDR3 protein: CAWNQRGGSYEQYF

clone size: .
D gene: TRBD1
J gene: TRBJ1-6
V gene: TRBV7-9
CDR3 DNA: TGTGCCAGCAGCTTATTAGGGACAGGTTCACCCCTCCACTTT
CDR3 protein: CASSLLGTGSPLHF